The 19 T cell receptor beta chains below were found in one sample sequenced in a study of T cell responses to AZD1222 COVID-19 vaccine. Sequencing used immunoSEQ multiplex PCR; TCRdb keeps in-frame clones, though not all of them. The table records about 150,000 clones, more than 90% of them present only once. The source material was peripheral blood, sampled on day 0 of AZD1222 vaccination. All receptors come from an adult in good health.

V and J are TRBV7-3 and TRBJ1-1; perhaps TRBD1 as D (5 bases). CDR1 and CDR2 (germline): SGHTA, FQGTGA. The CDR3 totals 14 residues. V was clipped by 0 bases and J by 6 bases, with 11 bases between them. The CDR3 sequence: CASSLTGQGSEAFF. As DNA, the CDR3 is TGTGCCAGCAGCTTAACGGGGCAGGGCTCTGAAGCTTTCTTT.

This chain links TRBV30 with TRBJ1-4; no clear D gene. Germline V gives CDR1 GTSNPN, CDR2 SVGIG (reference sequence). The CDR3 contains 14 residues. The germline V and J ends were trimmed by 3 bases and 8 bases, with 16 bases remaining between them. Written as DNA, the CDR3 is TGTGCCTGGAGCCTTCCCGGTATCTGGGAAAAACTGTTTTTT. It codes for CAWSLPGIWEKLFF.

The chain employs TRBV27 and TRBJ1-1; no clear D. Germline CDR1 reads MNHEY; CDR2 reads SMNVEV (reference sequence). Trimming removed 8 bases from V and 4 bases from J, with 20 bases in between. The CDR3 runs to 15 residues. The CDR3 DNA sequence: TGTGCCAGCGGGCCCAGGTTGGGGTCGAGCACTGAAGCTTTCTTT. Its protein is CASGPRLGSSTEAFF.

The V and J genes are TRBV6-5 and TRBJ2-3; D is possibly TRBD1 (6 bases). Trimming left V 6 bases short and J 5 bases short, with 12 bases between. This CDR3 is 13 amino acids long. Per germline, CDR1 MNHEY and CDR2 SVGAGI. The CDR3 nucleotides read TGTGCCAGCAGCCCCCCAGGGGAAGATACGCAGTATTTT. Encoded protein: CASSPPGEDTQYF.

This clone was observed a single time. The chain combines TRBV5-6 with TRBJ2-3; D unclear. Germline V gives CDR1 SGHDT, CDR2 YYEEEE. This CDR3 has 12 amino acids. Trimming left V 4 bases short and J 6 bases short, with 9 bases between. The CDR3 DNA reads as TGTGCCAGCAGCCCGTCCGGGGATACGCAGTATTTT. This translates into CASSPSGDTQYF.

This rearrangement joins TRBV7-2 to TRBJ2-7; the match to TRBD2 covers 9 bases. V trimming: 0 bases; J trimming: 3 bases; junction bases outside the gene matches: 6. In germline, CDR1 is SGHTA, CDR2 FQGNSA. The CDR3 consists of 16 residues. The CDR3 sequence: CASSLAASGGIYEQYF. CDR3 nucleotides: TGTGCCAGCAGCTTAGCGGCCAGCGGGGGGATCTACGAGCAGTACTTC.

V usage is TRBV7-2 and J usage is TRBJ1-2; D is unclear. V shed 3 bases and J shed 5 bases, with 10 bases lying between them. Germline V lookup: CDR1 SGHTA, CDR2 FQGNSA. The CDR3 covers 13 residues. The CDR3 sequence is CASSFATVYGYTF. Here the CDR3 DNA reads TGTGCCAGCAGCTTCGCAACGGTTTATGGCTACACCTTC.

The chain employs TRBV7-2 and TRBJ2-3; D ambiguous. The CDR3 totals 13 residues. Germline V gene sequence: CDR1 SGHTA, CDR2 FQGNSA. Trimming shortened V by 1 base and J by 1 base, and 3 bases separated the two germline ends. The CDR3 nucleotides read TGTGCCAGCAGCTTAGGAGGCACAGATACGCAGTATTTT. This encodes CASSLGGTDTQYF.

The chain uses TRBV7-6 and TRBJ1-4; D call uncertain. Germline assignment: CDR1 SGHVS and CDR2 FNYEAQ. V was trimmed by 1 base and J by 4 bases, leaving 10 bases between them. This CDR3 is built from 15 residues. The DNA of the CDR3 is TGTGCCAGCAGCTTAGGAATCCAGGTTAATGAAAAACTGTTTTTT. Translated: CASSLGIQVNEKLFF.

The chain combines TRBV10-1 with TRBJ2-1; no clear D. CDR1 and CDR2 from the germline V gene are WNHNN and SYGVQD (reference sequence). Trimming took off 6 bases at V and 5 bases at J, with 20 bases between the two ends. There are 16 residues in the CDR3. DNA of the CDR3: TGCGCCAGCAGCGCCGCTAATCGGGTCAGGAACAATGAGCAGTTCTTC. This translates into CASSAANRVRNNEQFF.

This chain connects TRBV6-4 to TRBJ2-1; 8 nucleotides line up with TRBD1. J lost 8 bases, V lost 4 bases, and 7 bases had no gene match. Germline CDR1 and CDR2: MRHNA and SNTAGT. This CDR3 comprises 14 residues. CDR3: CASSARTGLDEQFF. DNA for the CDR3: TGTGCCAGCAGTGCTCGGACAGGGTTGGATGAGCAGTTCTTC.

The J gene is TRBJ1-4, the V gene TRBV4-3, with 8 positions matching TRBD1. The CDR3 is 15 residues long. Germline assignment: CDR1 LGHNA and CDR2 YSLEER. V was clipped by 0 bases and J by 8 bases; unmatched bases: 5. The CDR3 DNA reads TGCGCCAGCAGCCAAGACCACAGGGGGGAAGAAAAACTGTTTTTT. It is translated as CASSQDHRGEEKLFF.

This sequence joins TRBV10-3 and TRBJ1-5, with a possible D match to TRBD1 (6 bases). Between the trimmed V and J ends, which lost 4 bases and 5 bases, there was a span of 9 bases. The germline V gene has CDR1 ENHRY and CDR2 SYGVKD. The CDR3 has 13 residues. Here the CDR3 reads CAISGQVYQPQHF. CDR3 bases: TGTGCCATCAGTGGACAGGTTTATCAGCCCCAGCATTTT.

The CDR3 bases are TGTGCCAGCAGTGAAGGGTTCGCCTTCGGAGGGGGTCAGCCCCAGCATTTT. Encoded protein: CASSEGFAFGGGQPQHF. The chain links TRBV6-1 to TRBJ1-5; a weak D match, TRBD1 (6 bases). Trimming took 1 base from V and 6 from J, leaving 19 bases between them. Germline values: CDR1 MNHNS, CDR2 SASEGT. CDR3 length: 17 residues.

The rearrangement uses TRBV11-2 and TRBJ1-2; D is unresolved. Germline V gene lookup returns CDR1 SGHAT and CDR2 FQNNGV. This CDR3 contains 13 residues. Trimming stripped 2 bases from V and 7 bases from J, with 11 bases between. The CDR3 bases are TGTGCCAGCAGCTTAACGGAGGTCGGTGGCTACACCTTC. Its protein is CASSLTEVGGYTF.

The genes are TRBV30 and TRBJ1-2; D may be TRBD1 (6 bases). The germline V gene encodes CDR1 GTSNPN and CDR2 SVGIG (reference sequence). This CDR3 spans 14 amino acids. With 3 bases removed from V and 4 bases from J, the gap between germline ends came to 15 bases. CDR3: CAWRAQDRVYGYTF. For the CDR3, the DNA is TGTGCCTGGAGGGCACAGGACAGAGTCTATGGCTACACCTTC.

The chain links TRBV7-9 to TRBJ2-7; 7 bases are a match to TRBD1. J was trimmed by 7 bases and V by 4 bases; bases with no gene match: 10. The CDR3 runs to 14 residues. CDR1 SEHNR and CDR2 FQNEAQ come from the germline V gene (reference sequence). The CDR3 sequence is CASSSKQGTGEQYF. DNA for the CDR3: TGTGCCAGCAGCTCGAAACAGGGGACGGGTGAGCAGTACTTC.

The V call is TRBV19, the J call TRBJ2-5, with D unclear. Trimming shortened V by 3 bases and J by 4 bases, and 21 bases separated the two germline ends. CDR1 and CDR2 (germline): LNHDA, SQIVND (reference sequence). The CDR3 extends over 17 amino acids. The CDR3 loop reads CASSINFPAQVGETQYF. The CDR3 nucleotides read TGTGCCAGTAGTATCAATTTTCCGGCGCAGGTTGGAGAGACCCAGTACTTC.

The chain links TRBV6-5 to TRBJ1-5, with a tentative D call TRBD1 (5 bases). This CDR3 has 13 amino acids. The germline gives CDR1 MNHEY, CDR2 SVGAGI. V dropped 10 bases and J dropped 3 bases, with 13 bases sitting between them. The CDR3 sequence is CATLGGFNQPQHF. The CDR3 nucleotides read TGTGCCACTCTTGGGGGGTTCAATCAGCCCCAGCATTTT.